This T cell receptor beta chain derives from a study of T cell responses to AZD1222 COVID-19 vaccine. Whole-study results and caveats: The study found Spike-specific TCR breadth and depth rose after two AZD1222 doses. Repertoire sampling happened only post peak T cell response.

CDR3 length equals 15 residues. Germline V lookup: CDR1 SGHTA, CDR2 FQGTGA. The trim removed 1 base at V and 0 bases at J, leaving 0 bases unmatched. Sequencing was performed with immunoSEQ multiplex PCR; in TCRdb, only in-frame clones are kept and a portion is missing. The sample holds 120,000 to 150,000 clones, about 91% seen once. A remark on this clone: The target antigen is unknown.

V gene TRBV7-3 combines with J gene TRBJ2-1; 7 bases are shared with TRBD2. The sequencing used peripheral blood, collected on day 0 of AZD1222 vaccination. The TCR was taken from an adult in good health. The CDR3 DNA follows: TGTGCCAGCAGCTTAAGACTAGCCTCCTACAATGAGCAGTTCTTC. Amino acids: CASSLRLASYNEQFF.